The rows below give T cell receptor beta chains drawn from one sample of a study of blood T cell repertoires in COVID-19. Assay used: immunoSEQ multiplex PCR; TCRdb lists only in-frame clones, some missing. Of around 110,000 clones listed, 86% are singletons. The specimen sequenced was peripheral blood. The receptors come from a man aged 35 to 55 with acute or convalescent COVID-19. Each CDR3 is given with its conserved first and last residue. D genes are given only for firm matches. Clone size is given for some rows only: seen once, a few or many times, or a class if the clone is expanded.

clone_size d_call j_call v_call cdr3_aa cdr3_nt
. . TRBJ1-2 TRBV5-5 CASTSMTGPDPYGYTF TGTGCCAGCACCTCGATGACAGGTCCGGATCCCTATGGCTACACCTTC
. . TRBJ1-4 TRBV7-9 CASSFPGHEKLFF TGTGCCAGCAGCTTCCCAGGGCATGAAAAACTGTTTTTT
few . TRBJ1-2 TRBV19 CASSPPSTNYGYTF TGTGCCAGTAGTCCGCCGAGCACTAACTATGGCTACACCTTC
. . TRBJ1-1 TRBV21-1 CASSSDRGPLEFWWTEAFF TGTGCCAGCAGCTCTGACAGGGGGCCCTTGGAGTTTTGGTGGACTGAAGCTTTCTTT
. . TRBJ1-2 TRBV11-2 CASSSQQELYYGYTF TGTGCCAGCAGCTCGCAACAGGAGCTTTACTATGGCTACACCTTC
. . TRBJ1-5 TRBV19 CASSINYSNQPQHF TGTGCCAGTAGTATAAACTATAGCAATCAGCCCCAGCATTTT
. TRBD1 TRBJ1-2 TRBV5-1 CATTEPGGASGYTF TGCGCCACTACTGAGCCAGGGGGCGCGAGTGGCTACACCTTC
. . TRBJ2-2 TRBV3-1/TRBV3-2 CASSQGDTGELFF TGTGCCAGCAGCCAAGGAGACACCGGGGAGCTGTTTTTT
. TRBD1 TRBJ1-1 TRBV19 CASRGGGQVPLNTEAFF TGTGCCAGTAGAGGGGGGGGACAGGTACCCTTGAACACTGAAGCTTTCTTT
. . TRBJ2-1 TRBV9 CASSLGTGENNEQFF TGTGCCAGCAGCCTCGGGACGGGGGAGAACAATGAGCAGTTCTTC
. . TRBJ2-7 TRBV5-1 CASSLIRGTSYEQYF TGCGCCAGCAGCTTAATAAGGGGGACGAGCTACGAGCAGTACTTC
. . TRBJ2-2 TRBV6-1 CASSEDRAGELFF TGTGCCAGCAGTGAAGACAGGGCCGGGGAGCTGTTTTTT
. TRBD2 TRBJ2-3 TRBV11-2 CASSSSRGGGLDTQYF TGTGCCAGCAGCTCCTCGCGGGGGGGCGGGCTAGATACGCAGTATTTT
. TRBD2 TRBJ2-5 TRBV7-2 CASSSTGTSDETQYF TGTGCCAGCAGCTCAACCGGGACTAGCGATGAGACCCAGTACTTC
. . TRBJ1-2 TRBV6-4 CASSDRGGGYTF TGTGCCAGCAGTGACCGTGGAGGGGGCTACACCTTC
. . TRBJ2-1 TRBV5-1 CASSVTPGLTNNEQFF TGCGCCAGCAGCGTGACCCCGGGACTCACCAACAATGAGCAGTTCTTC
. . TRBJ1-1 TRBV7-3 CASSLGEGTEAFF TGTGCCAGCAGCTTAGGGGAGGGAACTGAAGCTTTCTTT
. . TRBJ2-3 TRBV19 CASSIGGAQVDTQYF TGTGCCAGTAGTATAGGCGGGGCCCAGGTGGATACGCAGTATTTT
. . TRBJ2-7 TRBV6-6 CASSYDGEEQYF TGTGCCAGCAGTTACGACGGGGAAGAGCAGTACTTC
. . TRBJ2-4 TRBV19 CASTLGSTRIQYF TGTGCCAGTACTTTAGGAAGTACGCGGATTCAGTACTTC
once . TRBJ1-3 TRBV11-2 CASSRQRGVGNTIYF TGTGCCAGCAGTAGACAACGGGGAGTTGGAAACACCATATATTTT
. TRBD1 TRBJ1-3 TRBV7-8 CASSSRMGQGKSSGNTIYF TGTGCCAGCAGCTCCCGTATGGGACAGGGGAAATCCTCTGGAAACACCATATATTTT
. . TRBJ2-3 TRBV19 CASSVPRGYTQYF TGTGCCAGTTCCGTGCCTAGGGGATATACGCAGTATTTT
. TRBD1 TRBJ1-4 TRBV7-2 CASSLMDRWANEKLFF TGTGCCAGCAGCTTGATGGACAGGTGGGCTAATGAAAAACTGTTTTTT